Detailed here is one T cell receptor beta chain. Its antigen is unknown. Its ends do not fully match the called genes, so a read error is possible. These data come from a study of identical twins. Study-wide results and caveats: Within cord blood, abundant beta clonotypes carried fewer insertions, but memory repertoires showed no such trend.

Addition of a universal primer site occurred through template switching, and cDNA carried unique molecular identifiers. TCRdb reanalysed the 5' RACE reads using MiXCR and keeps one entry per CDR3 protein. Here the sample spans roughly 480,000 distinct CDR3 sequences, approximately 24% being singletons. These sequences were also reported in another study, on T cells expressing NK-cell markers.

The TCR sequence derives from a woman aged 18-29 years in good health. The sequencing sample was made of CD4+ T cells sorted from blood.

The CDR3 DNA is TGTGCCTGGAGGGGTAGTCCAGGTTGGCTCTTT. Its protein is CAWRGSPGWLF. The chain employs TRBV30 and TRBJ1-1; D ambiguous. The CDR3 is 11 amino acids. Germline V gene data show CDR1 as GTSNPN and CDR2 as SVGIG (reference sequence).